These T cell receptor beta chains were read from a single sample in a study of blood T cell repertoires in COVID-19. Repertoires were generated with immunoSEQ multiplex PCR, while TCRdb's copy carries only in-frame clones and drops some. The sample holds over 130,000 clones, around 81% seen once. The specimen was peripheral blood. The receptors originated from a human donor in a cohort sampled during active COVID-19. Each CDR3 is given with its conserved first and last residue. Clone size is given for some rows only: seen once, a few or many times, or a class if the clone is expanded.

v_gene,abundance,j_gene,CDR3aa
TRBV18,-,TRBJ1-4,CASSPLQYEKLFF
TRBV28,-,TRBJ1-6,CASSLTRGASDSPLHF
TRBV3-1/TRBV3-2,-,TRBJ2-5,CASSQVRPQGETQYF
TRBV18,-,TRBJ2-5,CASSPIGGVETQYF
TRBV5-1,-,TRBJ1-4,CASSLQGANEKLFF
TRBV4-1,-,TRBJ1-2,CASSPSSRGTQYYGYTF
TRBV12-3/TRBV12-4,-,TRBJ1-1,CASSFKGRTEAFF
TRBV7-6,-,TRBJ2-5,CASSRQLRGLAYQETQYF
TRBV7-6,once,TRBJ1-5,CASSLADSTSQPQHF
TRBV6-5,-,TRBJ1-2,CASSYRGDRTNYGYTF
TRBV6-5,once,TRBJ2-7,CASRGQGRTYEQYF
TRBV20-1,-,TRBJ1-2,CSASALGTGGGLLLGYTF
TRBV14,few,TRBJ1-2,CASSAPGTGDYGYTF
TRBV18,-,TRBJ2-1,CASSPPPGGPYNEQFF
TRBV12-5,-,TRBJ1-1,CASGLVQGARGTEAFF
TRBV28,-,TRBJ1-2,CASSPLTGTGGGDYGYTF
TRBV18,-,TRBJ1-4,CASSLDSVSEKLFF
TRBV3-1/TRBV3-2,-,TRBJ1-2,CASSQAPGGRGYTF
TRBV19,-,TRBJ2-1,CASSIVLAGGQNEQFF
TRBV19,-,TRBJ1-1,CASSTATVNTEAFF
TRBV6-6,-,TRBJ2-5,CASSPVDSRQETQYF
TRBV18,-,TRBJ2-2,CASSPATSGGANTGELFF
TRBV3-1/TRBV3-2,-,TRBJ2-2,CASSPQGTGELFF
TRBV5-1,-,TRBJ2-5,CASRTRVGETQYF
TRBV2,-,TRBJ2-7,CASIRTGQSYEQYF
TRBV10-2,-,TRBJ2-3,CASSEAFGSGGPTSTYTQYF
TRBV6-2/TRBV6-3,-,TRBJ1-6,CASSLMPGEDSPLHF
TRBV7-2,-,TRBJ2-4,CASSSDRVANIQYF
TRBV18,-,TRBJ2-7,CASSPTSDRLYEQYF
TRBV24-1,few,TRBJ1-5,CATSDPGQGSNQPQHF
TRBV7-9,-,TRBJ1-2,CASSFTGTSYGYTF
TRBV7-2,-,TRBJ2-3,CASSLGGGDTDTQYF
TRBV10-1,-,TRBJ2-3,CASSMGLARGDTDTQYF
TRBV6-5,-,TRBJ1-5,CASRQQGLGNQPQHF
TRBV11-2,-,TRBJ2-7,CASIRRGTGSPIYEQYF
TRBV7-9,-,TRBJ1-6,CASSLQGAGSPLHF
TRBV29-1,-,TRBJ1-2,CSVELRPRGGYGYTF
TRBV2,-,TRBJ1-5,CASSAPGTLNQPQHF
TRBV5-4,once,TRBJ1-6,CASRPTPGDGNSPLHF
TRBV19,-,TRBJ2-5,CASSALRGETQYF
TRBV3-1/TRBV3-2,-,TRBJ1-1,CASSQGGTEAFF
TRBV20-1,-,TRBJ2-7,CSASDSGRLRDEQYF
TRBV7-2,-,TRBJ1-5,CASSLVGDKRRGNQPQHF
TRBV13,once,TRBJ2-3,CASSSVGDTQYF
TRBV19,-,TRBJ1-2,CASSIEQGQANYGYTF
TRBV12-3/TRBV12-4,-,TRBJ2-1,CATKVAGEQFF
TRBV5-1,-,TRBJ2-6,CATRDISSGANVLTF
TRBV6-1,-,TRBJ1-2,CASSALAGAPSIYGYTF
TRBV10-3,-,TRBJ2-5,CAPQGARETQYF